These T cell receptor beta chains were read from a single sample in a study of OX40 agonist ivuxolimab in advanced cancers. Assay: immunoSEQ multiplex PCR; the TCRdb copy retains only in-frame clones and omits some. The repertoire holds 65,000 to 85,000 clones, with 70% to 90% as singletons. The starting material was CD4+ or CD8+ T cells sorted from blood, obtained in a trial of the OX40 agonist ivuxolimab. Receptor source: an adult with an advanced solid tumor such as melanoma, head and neck, liver or kidney cancer. Each CDR3 is given with its conserved first and last residue. The order of the fields is J gene, V gene, CDR3 protein.

TRBJ1-1 TRBV30 CAWSVKGVGTEAFF
TRBJ1-4 TRBV6-1 CASSEGPMDEKLFF
TRBJ2-2 TRBV5-1 CASSLIVGQGNTGKLFF
TRBJ1-5 TRBV6-5 CASSYPANSNQPQHF
TRBJ1-2 TRBV7-2 CASSLAQGKGGYTF
TRBJ1-1 TRBV5-1 CASSLTGGFTEAFF
TRBJ1-1 TRBV15 CATSRDPGNTEAFF
TRBJ2-3 TRBV5-1 CASSPRPTGNTDTQYF
TRBJ1-1 TRBV19 CASSSRGNTEAFF
TRBJ2-7 TRBV4-2 CASSQEIMGYEQYF
TRBJ2-5 TRBV10-3 CAISLPGGSETQYF
TRBJ2-3 TRBV7-3 CASSHTLAGGDTQYF
TRBJ2-5 TRBV5-1 CASSLGGRRETQYF
TRBJ1-4 TRBV7-9 CASSRERLLGEKLFF
TRBJ2-3 TRBV7-8 CASSAVGGGGSGDTQYF
TRBJ2-2 TRBV10-2 CASRTQDSRPGELFF
TRBJ1-6 TRBV2 CASRGDRGRFNSPLHF
TRBJ1-6 TRBV5-6 CATRQGAFNSPLHF
TRBJ2-2 TRBV19 CASSIQGSLTGELFF
TRBJ2-3 TRBV5-1 CASSGRGGQDTQYF
TRBJ1-3 TRBV2 CASSPGPDSGNTIYF
TRBJ1-2 TRBV4-2 CASSQELTGYGYTF
TRBJ1-5 TRBV6-4 CASSVDRDQPQHF
TRBJ2-1 TRBV19 CASSPTASSYNEQFF
TRBJ2-1 TRBV5-1 CASSEPGSNEQFF
TRBJ2-4 TRBV21-1 CASSKVPLSIKNIQYF
TRBJ2-3 TRBV6-5 CASSSTSRATDTQYF
TRBJ1-1 TRBV7-6 CASSRGYSMNTEAFF
TRBJ2-7 TRBV5-1 CASSGGTGAYEQYF
TRBJ2-1 TRBV19 CASRGTDSYNEQFF
TRBJ1-2 TRBV7-9 CASREHGTPPGYTF
TRBJ2-6 TRBV10-3 CAISVQGAGGANVLTF
TRBJ1-6 TRBV19 CASSPGTGGGLNYNSPLHF
TRBJ1-2 TRBV30 CAWSFGAQANYGYTF
TRBJ2-3 TRBV7-2 CASSLMGQGPDTQYF